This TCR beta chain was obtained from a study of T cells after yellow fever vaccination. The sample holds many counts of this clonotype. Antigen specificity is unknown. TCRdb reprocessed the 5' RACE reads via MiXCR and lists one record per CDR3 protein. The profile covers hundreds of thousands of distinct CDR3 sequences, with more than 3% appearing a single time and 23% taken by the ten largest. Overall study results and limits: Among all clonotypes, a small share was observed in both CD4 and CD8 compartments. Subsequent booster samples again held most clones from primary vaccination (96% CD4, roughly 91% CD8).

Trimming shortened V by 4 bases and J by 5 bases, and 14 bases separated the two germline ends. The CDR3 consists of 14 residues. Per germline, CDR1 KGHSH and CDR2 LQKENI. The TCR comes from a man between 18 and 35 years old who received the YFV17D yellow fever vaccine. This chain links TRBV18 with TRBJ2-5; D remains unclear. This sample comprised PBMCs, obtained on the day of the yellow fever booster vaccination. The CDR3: CASSLKGASETQYF. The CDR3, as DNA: TGTGCCAGCTCACTCAAGGGTGCATCGGAGACCCAGTACTTC.